Given below is one T cell receptor beta chain in context. Germline values: CDR1 PRHDT, CDR2 FYEKMQ (reference sequence). Trimming left V 5 bases short and J 5 bases short, with 9 bases between. This CDR3 has 12 residues. Adults between about 18 and 95 years of age took part from about two dozen US areas. The recovered donors of Cohort 3 showed two negative PCRs, clearance, or symptom resolution. This entry belongs to a study of blood T cell repertoires in COVID-19. On the study more broadly: Whether acute or convalescent, the COVID-19 samples came from the United States, Italy and Spain.

How the authors handled the data: Reference gene primer amplification gave estimated nucleated cell counts. Assay used: immunoSEQ multiplex PCR; TCRdb lists only in-frame clones, some missing. The DNA was the basis for D and trimming; V, J and clone size are from that table. Of 250,000 or so clones in the sample, about 89% were seen once. The sample taken for sequencing was PBMCs or T cells enriched from blood (not recorded which). The chain carries TRBV13 and TRBJ1-1; D remains ambiguous. The sequence derives from a woman aged 18-35 years who had recovered from COVID-19. The CDR3 coding sequence is TGTGCCAGCAGCGTGCTCGGGACTGAAGCTTTCTTT. Its protein is CASSVLGTEAFF.